This TCR beta chain was documented in a study of identifying expanded T cells in peripheral blood. Regarding this clone: Its antigen is still unknown.

Profiled with immunoSEQ multiplex PCR; TCRdb holds only in-frame clones, not every one. The top ten hold 7.5% to 8.5% of the sample, which has roughly 130,000 clones, approximately 86% seen once. Healthy donors had no documented immune events, such as infections, while sampled. This CDR3 is built from 15 residues. Germline values: CDR1 SGHRS, CDR2 YFSETQ. Trimming pared 0 bases from V and 7 bases from J, leaving 14 bases between. General study results and limits: Over two and four weeks, about 16 and 19 clones changed, versus approximately 1.2 between replicates. Clone count variance between roughly 2-week samples rose with total template count.

Source material: blood. The source is a person aged 18-69 years in good health. This chain connects TRBV5-1 to TRBJ2-1; D may be TRBD1 (6 bases). This CDR3 reads CASSLGQEVRNEQFF. The CDR3 coding sequence is TGCGCCAGCAGCTTGGGACAGGAGGTTCGGAATGAGCAGTTCTTC.